The 10 T cell receptor beta chains below were found in one sample sequenced in a study of blood T cells in healthy people across ages. A J-beta primer mix and a sample-barcoded 5' primer were used in a second PCR of about 7 to 11 cycles. TCRdb re-called the 5' RACE reads through MiXCR, storing one row per CDR3 protein. Here the sample spans about 930,000 distinct CDR3 sequences, about 28% being singletons. These data were also reused for a study on T cells of mothers and their children.

Input material: blood. These receptors originate from a woman aged 35 to 49 in good health.

Concerning this clonotype: The junction departs from germline at one end; a sequencing error may be responsible. This rearrangement joins TRBV12-3 or TRBV12-4 to TRBJ1-1, with 7 bases identical to TRBD1. The length of the CDR3 is 13 residues. CDR3 nucleotide sequence: TGTGCCAGCACCGTGACAGGGAACACTAAAGCTTTCTTT. Translation gives CASTVTGNTKAFF.

Ten or more counts support this clonotype. The chain combines TRBV15 with TRBJ1-2; D is possibly TRBD1 (5 bases). V dropped 0 bases and J dropped 2 bases, with 7 bases sitting between them. The CDR3 length is 14 residues. Germline lookup yields CDR1 LNHNV and CDR2 YYDKDF (reference sequence). CDR3 bases: TGTGCCACCAGCAGAGATCGACAGAACTATGGCTACACCTTC. It codes for CATSRDRQNYGYTF.

In its sample, this clonotype was seen many times. This sequence joins TRBV29-1 and TRBJ2-5; the D is unclear. Trimming pared 2 bases from V and 5 bases from J, leaving 12 bases between. The CDR3 loop spans 13 amino acids. CDR1 is SQVTM, CDR2 ANQGSEA, per germline. The DNA of the CDR3 is TGCAGCGTTGAAAGTTGGTTAGGCGAGACCCAGTACTTC. As protein: CSVESWLGETQYF.

This clonotype occurred a few times. V and J are TRBV6-2 or TRBV6-3 and TRBJ2-1; no reliable D call. Germline V gene lookup returns CDR1 MNHEY and CDR2 SVGEGT. CDR3 size: 14 residues. V was cut by 6 bases and J by 3 bases, with 12 bases left in between. CDR3 protein: CASSPFPNYNEQFF. The CDR3 DNA is TGTGCCAGCAGCCCATTTCCGAACTACAATGAGCAGTTCTTC.

This clonotype has only a few counts. This sequence joins TRBV7-2 and TRBJ2-3, with 10 positions matching TRBD2. The CDR3 sequence is 16 residues long. V gave up 1 base and J gave up 2 bases; unmatched junction bases: 3. Germline assignment: CDR1 SGHTA and CDR2 FQGNSA. CDR3 in amino acids: CASSLGSGGLTDTQYF. In nucleotides, the CDR3 is TGTGCCAGCAGCTTAGGTAGCGGGGGGCTCACAGATACGCAGTATTTT.

This clonotype has more than one count but fewer than ten. The rearrangement joins TRBV13 to TRBJ2-5; possibly TRBD1 for D (6 bases). Germline CDR1 and CDR2: PRHDT and FYEKMQ (reference sequence). The CDR3 sequence is 18 residues long. Deletions cut 3 bases from V and 1 base from J, with 21 bases between. CDR3: CASSFRGPGEEGQETQYF. CDR3 nucleotides: TGTGCCAGCAGCTTTCGTGGTCCAGGGGAAGAGGGCCAAGAGACCCAGTACTTC.

This clonotype was detected a few times. The V gene is TRBV5-1, the J gene TRBJ1-2; 9 bases line up with TRBD1. The CDR3 is made up of 14 amino acids. The germline CDR1 and CDR2 sequences are SGHRS and YFSETQ. V was clipped by 0 bases and J by 7 bases; unmatched bases: 4. The CDR3 DNA sequence: TGCGCCAGCAGCTTGGATGGACAGGGGTCTGGCTACACCTTC. Its translation: CASSLDGQGSGYTF.

The V and J genes are TRBV11-2 and TRBJ2-4; D gene uncertain. CDR3 length equals 12 residues. Deletions cut 6 bases from V and 13 bases from J, with 16 bases between. Germline V CDR1 and CDR2: SGHAT, FQNNGV. CDR3 in amino acids: CASSFRRLQQYF. The CDR3 region has the DNA TGTGCCAGCAGTTTTAGGCGTCTCCAGCAGTACTTC.

The table lists this clonotype with many counts. The chain is built from TRBV28 and TRBJ1-2, with 7 bases lining up with TRBD1. The CDR3 runs 17 residues. In germline, CDR1 is MDHEN, CDR2 SYDVKM. Unmatched junction bases numbered 16, after V lost 4 bases and J lost 5 bases. CDR3 bases: TGTGCCAGCAGTTCAAGGGACAGTACGACCAGAAGTTATGGCTACACCTTC. Protein sequence: CASSSRDSTTRSYGYTF.

This clonotype was counted a few times. V usage is TRBV27 and J usage is TRBJ2-3; D is possibly TRBD1 (5 bases). The germline CDR1 and CDR2 sequences are MNHEY and SMNVEV (reference sequence). The CDR3 extends over 14 amino acids. V was cut by 1 base and J by 1 base, with 6 bases left in between. The CDR3 here is CASSLFRGTDTQYF. The DNA for the CDR3 is TGTGCCAGCAGTTTATTCAGGGGCACAGATACGCAGTATTTT.